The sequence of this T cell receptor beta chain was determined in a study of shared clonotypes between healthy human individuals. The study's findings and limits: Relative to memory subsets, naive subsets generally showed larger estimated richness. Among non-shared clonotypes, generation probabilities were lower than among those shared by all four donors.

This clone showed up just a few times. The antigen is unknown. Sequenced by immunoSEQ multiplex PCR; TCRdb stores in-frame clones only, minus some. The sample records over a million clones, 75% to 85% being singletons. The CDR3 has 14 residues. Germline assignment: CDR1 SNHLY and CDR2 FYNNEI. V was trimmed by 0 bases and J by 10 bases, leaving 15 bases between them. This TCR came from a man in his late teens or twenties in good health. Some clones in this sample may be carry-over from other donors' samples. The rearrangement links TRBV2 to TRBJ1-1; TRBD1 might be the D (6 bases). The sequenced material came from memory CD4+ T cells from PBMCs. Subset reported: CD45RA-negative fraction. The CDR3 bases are TGTGCCAGCAGTGAAGCCGTGAGGGGGTACGGAGCTTTCTTT. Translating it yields CASSEAVRGYGAFF. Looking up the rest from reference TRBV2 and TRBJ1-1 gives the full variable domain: EPEVTQTPSHQVTQMGQEVILRCVPISNHLYFYWYRQILGQKVEFLVSFYNNEISEKSEIFDDQFSVERPDGSNFTLKIRSTKLEDSAMYFCASSEAVRGYGAFFGQGTRLTVV.